This TCR beta chain was sequenced during a study of sequential checkpoint blockade in melanoma. As for treatment: randomized to nivolumab then ipilimumab (arm A) or the reverse (arm B). Patients had received no earlier DNA-damaging chemotherapy. The V and J ends lost 2 bases and 4 bases, in that order; junction bases with no gene match: 4. The germline CDR1 and CDR2 sequences are SGHRS and YFSETQ. The CDR3 extends over 16 amino acids. TCRdb keeps only in-frame clones here, not all; method: immunoSEQ multiplex PCR. Here the sample spans 10,000 to 15,000 clones, approximately 70% being singletons. The clonotype was recovered from a human donor with melanoma. The V call is TRBV5-1, the J call TRBJ2-5, with TRBD2 matching over 14 bases. The input for sequencing was CD8+ T cells sorted from blood (inferred from file names), taken from a patient given nivolumab and ipilimumab in sequence. CDR3 DNA sequence: TGCGCCAGCAGCTTCCGACTAGCGGGGGGGCTAGAGACCCAGTACTTC. Its translation: CASSFRLAGGLETQYF.